The 5 T cell receptor beta chains presented below share a single source sample, sequenced in a study of cytomegalovirus exposure and HLA in healthy donors (dated by TCRdb to the late 2010s). Library generation was performed with the immunoSEQ multiplex PCR assay. For the multiplex PCR, a mixture combining 60 forward primers for TCR Vbeta segments and 13 reverse primers for TCR Jbeta segments was used. TCRdb limited this immuneACCESS table to in-frame rearrangements with V and J called. A share of clones is missing; checked studies link under half to unresolved V genes, and the rest is unexplained. In this sample's table one finds approximately 120,000 clones. Approximately 2% of the sample is taken by the ten largest. Input material: PBMCs. The receptors were gathered from a middle-aged man in good health and CMV-seronegative.

The chain has TRBV11-2 and TRBJ1-2, with 10 bases matching TRBD1. The CDR3 contains 14 residues. The germline V gene has CDR1 SGHAT and CDR2 FQNNGV. V lost 5 bases, J lost 2 bases, and 2 bases stayed unmatched. The CDR3 region is CASSRQGANYGYTF. The DNA of the CDR3 is TGTGCCAGCAGCCGACAGGGGGCAAACTATGGCTACACCTTC.

This chain joins TRBV11-2 and TRBJ1-5, with D maybe TRBD1 (6 bases). The V end was cut by 5 bases, the J end by 4 bases, with 12 bases between. This CDR3 is built from 14 residues. CDR1 is SGHAT and CDR2 is FQNNGV in the germline V gene. The CDR3 loop is CASSAGQLNQPQHF. CDR3 coding DNA: TGTGCCAGCAGCGCTGGACAGCTTAATCAGCCCCAGCATTTT.

This rearrangement joins TRBV11-2 to TRBJ2-3, with D possibly TRBD2 on 5 matching bases. Germline assignment: CDR1 SGHAT and CDR2 FQNNGV. The CDR3 is 16 residues long. With 4 bases removed from V and 1 base from J, the gap between germline ends came to 15 bases. The CDR3 sequence is CASSSGPSGGTDTQYF. DNA of the CDR3: TGTGCCAGCAGCTCCGGGCCCTCCGGGGGCACAGATACGCAGTATTTT.

CDR3 protein: CASSLGFRLAGQETQYF. In DNA form, the CDR3 reads TGTGCCAGCAGCTTGGGGTTTAGGCTAGCGGGACAAGAGACCCAGTACTTC. The V gene is TRBV5-4, the J gene TRBJ2-5; TRBD2 aligns across 9 bases. The CDR3 is 17 residues long. J was trimmed by 2 bases and V by 0 bases; bases with no gene match: 8. Germline V gene lookup returns CDR1 SGHNT and CDR2 YYREEE (reference sequence).

In the case of this clone: Other DNA sequences of this sample code for an identical CDR3. J is TRBJ1-2 and V is TRBV2, with D possibly TRBD1 on 5 matching bases. The CDR3 runs to 13 residues. CDR1 SNHLY and CDR2 FYNNEI come from the germline V gene. Trimming cost V 6 bases and J 0 bases, with 8 bases left between them. The CDR3 reads CASRTEPNYGYTF. For the CDR3, the DNA is TGTGCCAGCAGGACAGAACCTAACTATGGCTACACCTTC. Full variable domain (rest looked up from reference TRBV2 and TRBJ1-2): EPEVTQTPSHQVTQMGQEVILRCVPISNHLYFYWYRQILGQKVEFLVSFYNNEISEKSEIFDDQFSVERPDGSNFTLKIRSTKLEDSAMYFCASRTEPNYGYTFGSGTRLTVV.